The clone carrying this TCR beta chain has only a few counts. The record originates from a study of cytomegalovirus exposure and HLA in healthy donors. Deletions cut 2 bases from V and 4 bases from J, with 15 bases between. This CDR3 comprises 16 residues. Germline CDR1 is MNHNY and CDR2 is SVGAGI (reference sequence). The PCR was carried out with 60 Vbeta primers and 13 Jbeta primers. TCRdb's table, derived via immunoSEQ multiplex PCR, lists solely in-frame clones and lacks some. The sample includes approximately 160,000 clones, around 79% of them seen just once. Sequenced: PBMCs. The V and J genes are TRBV6-6 and TRBJ1-3; D may be TRBD1 (6 bases). The sequence came from a woman between 35 and 50 years old in good health and CMV-seropositive. In nucleotides, the CDR3 is TGTGCCAGCAGTTACAACCCAGGGGTTGGCGGAAACACCATATATTTT. This sequence encodes CASSYNPGVGGNTIYF.